What follows is one T cell receptor (beta chain) and its context. Some clones are missing from TCRdb's copy, which holds only in-frame ones; the method was immunoSEQ multiplex PCR. The table records approximately 230,000 clones, 86% of them present only once. This entry belongs to a study of blood T cell repertoires in COVID-19. Study as a whole: The analysed material was cDNA or gDNA that came from T cells, B-cell-depleted T cells, or PBMCs.

The CDR3 extends over 14 amino acids. Trimming removed 6 bases at V and 0 bases at J, with 11 bases between. Germline V lookup: CDR1 MNHEY, CDR2 SMNVEV (reference sequence). The receptor was isolated from a man aged 40-49 years who had recovered from COVID-19. The chain links TRBV27 to TRBJ1-2; D call uncertain. The specimen sequenced was PBMCs or T cells enriched from blood (not recorded which). CDR3 nucleotides: TGTGCCAGCAGGCCGGCAGGTTCTAACTATGGCTACACCTTC. Translation: CASRPAGSNYGYTF.